Below are 21 T cell receptor beta chains sequenced from a single sample in a study of cytomegalovirus exposure and HLA in healthy donors. 13 Jbeta primers and 60 Vbeta primers were used for the PCR. The repertoire was sequenced with immunoSEQ multiplex PCR; TCRdb's copy has only in-frame clones and lacks some. The table shows fewer than 150,000 clones, with 66% occurring only once. The sequencing sample was made of PBMCs. The receptors were gathered from a human donor in good health.

J is TRBJ2-2 and V is TRBV11-2; the D is unclear. Trimming left V 1 base short and J 2 bases short, with 8 bases between. Germline V gene lookup returns CDR1 SGHAT and CDR2 FQNNGV. This CDR3 comprises 15 residues. CDR3 region: CASSLGQANTGELFF. In nucleotides, the CDR3 is TGTGCCAGCAGCTTAGGCCAGGCTAACACCGGGGAGCTGTTTTTT.

The chain recombines TRBV7-9 with TRBJ1-1, with D hard to call. Germline values: CDR1 SEHNR, CDR2 FQNEAQ (reference sequence). The CDR3 runs 15 residues. The V end lost 1 base, the J end lost 1 base, and 10 bases lay between the germline ends. The CDR3 sequence is CASSLVLWQNTEAFF. As DNA, the CDR3 is TGTGCCAGCAGCTTAGTTCTTTGGCAGAACACTGAAGCTTTCTTT.

The J gene is TRBJ2-2, the V gene TRBV10-3; 11 positions agree with TRBD2. The J segment lost 6 bases and the V segment lost 3 bases, leaving 3 bases of the junction unmatched. Germline V gene lookup returns CDR1 ENHRY and CDR2 SYGVKD. This CDR3 has 15 amino acids. CDR3 in DNA: TGTGCCATCAGTGATGGGACTAGCGGCCCCGGGGAGCTGTTTTTT. Encoded protein: CAISDGTSGPGELFF.

This chain uses TRBV9 with TRBJ1-4, with 7 nucleotides matching TRBD1. Germline V gene lookup returns CDR1 SGDLS and CDR2 YYNGEE. V shed 2 bases, J shed 5 bases, and the junction held 6 bases outside the gene matches. The CDR3 extends over 15 amino acids. The chain's CDR3 is CASSVSGTVNEKLFF. In DNA, the CDR3 is TGTGCCAGCAGCGTCTCCGGGACAGTGAATGAAAAACTGTTTTTT.

The V and J genes are TRBV19 and TRBJ2-1; 11 nucleotides line up with TRBD2. The CDR3 covers 15 residues. V shed 5 bases and J 5 bases; nucleotides not matched to a gene: 5. The germline V gene encodes CDR1 LNHDA and CDR2 SQIVND (reference sequence). For the CDR3, the DNA is TGTGCCAGTAGTCCTCTAGCGGGAGGCGACAATGAGCAGTTCTTC. Encoded protein: CASSPLAGGDNEQFF.

V is TRBV10-3 and J is TRBJ2-2; 8 bases map to TRBD1. CDR3 length: 14 amino acids. Germline CDR1 and CDR2: ENHRY and SYGVKD. The J segment lost 3 bases and the V segment lost 5 bases, leaving 2 bases of the junction unmatched. The CDR3 loop reads CAISQTGDTGELFF. CDR3 bases: TGTGCCATCAGTCAGACAGGGGACACCGGGGAGCTGTTTTTT.

The gene calls are TRBV5-1 and TRBJ2-2; 10 bases agree with TRBD1. Germline-derived CDR1 and CDR2 are SGHRS and YFSETQ. The CDR3 extends over 14 amino acids. The V gene end was trimmed by 4 bases and the J gene end by 7 bases; junction bases not matched to a gene: 4. The CDR3 loop reads CASSGTGDSGELFF. CDR3 sequence (DNA): TGCGCCAGCAGCGGGACAGGGGACAGCGGGGAGCTGTTTTTT.

The genes are TRBV7-9 and TRBJ2-3; 9 bases fit TRBD2. The junction had 3 bases not matched to a gene; V was cut back by 4 bases and J by 1 base. CDR1 and CDR2 (germline): SEHNR, FQNEAQ (reference sequence). CDR3 length: 15 residues. The chain's CDR3 is CASSSRTSGTDTQYF. The DNA for the CDR3 is TGTGCCAGCAGCTCCCGGACTAGCGGCACAGATACGCAGTATTTT. Using reference TRBV7-9 and TRBJ2-3 for the parts outside the CDR3, the full variable domain is DTGVSQNPRHKITKRGQNVTFRCDPISEHNRLYWYRQTLGQGPEFLTYFQNEAQLEKSRLLSDRFSAERPKGSFSTLEIQRTEQGDSAMYLCASSSRTSGTDTQYFGPGTRLTVL.

The genes are TRBV5-4 and TRBJ2-7, with TRBD1 identical over 7 bases. CDR3 length: 14 residues. Germline CDR1 and CDR2: SGHNT and YYREEE (reference sequence). The V and J ends lost 1 base and 7 bases, in that order; junction bases with no gene match: 8. CDR3 region: CASSLPGQLIEQYF. The CDR3, as DNA: TGTGCCAGCAGCTTGCCGGGACAGCTGATAGAGCAGTACTTC.

This clone has more than one count but fewer than ten. The chain joins TRBV19 to TRBJ1-5; D not certain. The germline gives CDR1 LNHDA, CDR2 SQIVND (reference sequence). V dropped 9 bases and J dropped 5 bases, with 8 bases sitting between them. The CDR3 totals 11 residues. The CDR3 spells CASGADQPQHF. CDR3 nucleotides: TGTGCCAGCGGAGCAGATCAGCCCCAGCATTTT.

The chain is built from TRBV9 and TRBJ2-1; 10 nucleotides match TRBD1. CDR1 SGDLS and CDR2 YYNGEE come from the germline V gene. The length of the CDR3 is 15 residues. The ends lost 3 bases at V and 4 bases at J; junction bases unmatched: 4. The CDR3 sequence is CASSARQGAYNEQFF. The CDR3 nucleotides read TGTGCCAGCAGCGCCCGACAGGGGGCGTACAATGAGCAGTTCTTC.

This clone was counted a few times. The chain uses TRBV6-4 and TRBJ2-2, with D perhaps matching TRBD1 (6 bases). This CDR3 contains 15 residues. Germline V gene data show CDR1 as MRHNA and CDR2 as SNTAGT. Trimming pared 6 bases from V and 0 bases from J, leaving 11 bases between. CDR3 nucleotides: TGTGCCAGCAGCCCGGACAGCTCGAACACCGGGGAGCTGTTTTTT. It encodes CASSPDSSNTGELFF.

The chain recombines TRBV28 with TRBJ1-1; 7 bases line up with TRBD1. This CDR3 has 12 residues. The junction had 8 bases not matched to a gene; V was cut back by 5 bases and J by 11 bases. Germline V CDR1 and CDR2: MDHEN, SYDVKM. The CDR3 region is CASSATGVAAFF. The CDR3 DNA follows: TGTGCCAGCAGTGCCACAGGGGTGGCCGCTTTCTTT.

V is TRBV7-3 and J is TRBJ2-7; possible D gene TRBD2, 6 bases. V gave up 5 bases and J gave up 3 bases, with 26 bases separating them. The CDR3 covers 18 residues. Germline CDR1 SGHTA, CDR2 FQGTGA. For the CDR3, the DNA is TGTGCCAGCAGCCCGGGCGAGGGAGGCTCCGTCGCGTTCTACGAGCAGTACTTC. The encoded protein is CASSPGEGGSVAFYEQYF.

The rearrangement joins TRBV18 to TRBJ2-5; D perhaps matches TRBD2 (5 bases). CDR3 length: 12 amino acids. Germline V CDR1 and CDR2: KGHSH, LQKENI. V lost 3 bases to trimming and J lost 7 bases, with 9 bases between them. CDR3 coding DNA: TGTGCCAGCTCACCGACCCGGGGGACCCAGTACTTC. This codes for CASSPTRGTQYF. The whole variable domain, filled in from reference TRBV18 and TRBJ2-5, reads NAGVMQNPRHLVRRRGQEARLRCSPMKGHSHVYWYRQLPEEGLKFMVYLQKENIIDESGMPKERFSAEFPKEGPSILRIQQVVRGDSAAYFCASSPTRGTQYFGPGTRLLVL.

The V and J genes are TRBV7-9 and TRBJ1-6; D call uncertain. The V end lost 1 base, the J end lost 7 bases, and 11 bases lay between the germline ends. CDR1 and CDR2 (germline): SEHNR, FQNEAQ (reference sequence). The CDR3 spans 15 residues. The CDR3: CASSLGASLNSPLHF. The CDR3 DNA sequence: TGTGCCAGCAGCTTAGGAGCATCCTTAAATTCACCCCTCCACTTT.

The rearrangement links TRBV5-6 to TRBJ1-2; D gene unclear. Germline CDR1 SGHDT, CDR2 YYEEEE. Trimming stripped 0 bases from V and 4 bases from J, with 7 bases between. This CDR3 is built from 13 residues. CDR3 DNA: TGTGCCAGCAGCTTGGGTAGCTTCTATGGCTACACCTTC. Its protein product is CASSLGSFYGYTF.

CDR3 region: CASSQPGQGQETQYF. The CDR3 coding sequence is TGTGCCAGCAGTCAACCGGGACAGGGCCAAGAGACCCAGTACTTC. V and J are TRBV7-6 and TRBJ2-5; 9 bases agree with TRBD1. Germline V lookup: CDR1 SGHVS, CDR2 FNYEAQ. Trimming cost V 6 bases and J 1 base; bases outside gene matches: 6. The CDR3 is made up of 15 amino acids. Based on the CDR3 plus reference TRBV7-6 and TRBJ2-5, the full variable domain is GAGVSQSPRYKVTKRGQDVALRCDPISGHVSLYWYRQALGQGPEFLTYFNYEAQQDKSGLPNDRFSAERPEGSISTLTIQRTEQRDSAMYRCASSQPGQGQETQYFGPGTRLLVL.

The V gene is TRBV25-1, the J gene TRBJ2-3; D not certain. The V gene's germline CDR1 is MGHDK and CDR2 SYGVNS. The CDR3 loop spans 13 amino acids. Trimming removed 4 bases at V and 6 bases at J, with 11 bases between. CDR3 sequence: CASSGAASDTQYF. Written as DNA, the CDR3 is TGTGCCAGCAGTGGCGCGGCCTCGGATACGCAGTATTTT.

The genes are TRBV5-1 and TRBJ2-1; 7 nucleotides align to TRBD1. CDR1 is SGHRS and CDR2 is YFSETQ in the germline V gene. CDR3 length: 14 amino acids. V gave up 5 bases and J gave up 5 bases; unmatched junction bases: 7. The CDR3 is CASSLAGGNNEQFF. For the CDR3, the DNA is TGCGCCAGCAGTCTCGCAGGGGGAAACAATGAGCAGTTCTTC.

The V call is TRBV28, the J call TRBJ2-7; tentatively, D is TRBD1 (7 bases). This CDR3 is built from 14 residues. The germline gives CDR1 MDHEN, CDR2 SYDVKM. Trimming stripped 7 bases from V and 5 bases from J, with 18 bases between. The CDR3 loop is CASTAGTEAHEQYF. The CDR3 nucleotides are TGTGCCAGCACGGCGGGGACAGAGGCCCACGAGCAGTACTTC.